This T cell receptor (beta chain) comes out of a study of cytomegalovirus exposure and HLA in healthy donors. General study points: Association of a missense DCLRE1C variant with TCR beta V- and J-gene trimming was reported in a later analysis. Some highly shared sequence variants likely arose as a pipeline artifact. Across donors, presence/absence analyses took sequencing depth to be roughly uniform. Indistinguishable V segments, including TRBV6-2 and TRBV6-3, were excluded.

The trim removed 6 bases at V and 2 bases at J, leaving 4 bases unmatched. Per germline, CDR1 MNHNY and CDR2 SVGAGI (reference sequence). The CDR3 spans 14 residues. PCR employed 60 Vbeta and 13 Jbeta primers. The data were produced by immunoSEQ multiplex PCR, yet TCRdb's version contains in-frame clones alone and is incomplete. The data hold approximately 210,000 clones, with 75% to 85% observed a single time. Remarks on this clone: Its target is not known.

The source is a male donor in good health and CMV-seropositive. The rearrangement uses TRBV6-6 and TRBJ2-5, with 9 bases lining up with TRBD1. The sample comprised PBMCs. The CDR3, as DNA: TGTGCCAGCAGGGGACAGGGAGGGCAAGAGACCCAGTACTTC. Its translation: CASRGQGGQETQYF.